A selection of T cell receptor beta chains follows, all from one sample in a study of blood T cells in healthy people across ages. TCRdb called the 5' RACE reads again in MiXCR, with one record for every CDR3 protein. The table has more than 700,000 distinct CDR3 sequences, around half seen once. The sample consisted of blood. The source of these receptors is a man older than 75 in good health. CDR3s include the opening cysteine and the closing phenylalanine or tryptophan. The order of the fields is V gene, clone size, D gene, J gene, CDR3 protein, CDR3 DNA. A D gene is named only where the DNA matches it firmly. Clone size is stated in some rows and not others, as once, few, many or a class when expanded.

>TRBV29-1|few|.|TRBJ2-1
CSVEEGEGGQLFNEQFF
TGCAGCGTTGAAGAGGGGGAGGGGGGACAGCTATTCAATGAGCAGTTCTTC
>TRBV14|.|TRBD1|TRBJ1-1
CASSPVRGDTEAFF
TGTGCCAGCAGCCCCGTCAGGGGGGACACTGAAGCTTTCTTT
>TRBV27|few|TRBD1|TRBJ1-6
CASSATTGTGVVSLHF
TGTGCCAGCAGCGCAACGACCGGGACAGGGGTTGTATCCCTCCACTTT
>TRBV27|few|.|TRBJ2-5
CASSSPSSGVETQYF
TGTGCCAGCAGTTCCCCTAGTTCTGGGGTGGAGACCCAGTACTTC
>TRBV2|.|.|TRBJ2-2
CASTERERGTLSTGELFF
TGTGCCAGCACCGAACGGGAGCGAGGGACACTTTCCACCGGGGAGCTGTTTTTT
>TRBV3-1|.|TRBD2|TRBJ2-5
CASSPASGTRGEQYF
TGTGCCAGCAGCCCCGCCTCAGGGACTAGGGGTGAGCAGTACTTC
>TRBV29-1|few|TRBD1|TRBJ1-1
CSVGGQTNTEAFF
TGCAGCGTTGGGGGACAGACGAACACTGAAGCTTTCTTT
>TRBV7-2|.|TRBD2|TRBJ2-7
CASSGGGTSRAYEQYF
TGTGCCAGCAGCGGAGGTGGGACTAGCAGAGCCTACGAGCAGTACTTC
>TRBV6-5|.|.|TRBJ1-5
CASSGPGKDQPQHF
TGTGCCAGCAGCGGACCAGGGAAGGATCAGCCCCAGCATTTT
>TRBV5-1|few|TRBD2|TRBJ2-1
CASSLRQMASGTSGSNEQFF
TGCGCCAGCAGCTTGCGACAGATGGCCTCGGGGACTAGCGGGAGCAATGAGCAGTTCTTC
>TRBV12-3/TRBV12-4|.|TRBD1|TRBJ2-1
CASSPRDREWFF
TGTGCCAGCAGTCCCCGGGACAGGGAATGGTTCTTC
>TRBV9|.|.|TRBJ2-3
CASSVDHLGTDTQYF
TGTGCCAGCAGCGTAGATCATCTGGGGACAGATACGCAGTATTTT
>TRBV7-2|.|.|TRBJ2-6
CASSQGANVLTF
TGTGCCAGCAGCCAAGGGGCCAACGTCCTGACTTTC
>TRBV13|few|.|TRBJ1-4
CASSAYPVTNEKLFF
TGTGCCAGCAGCGCATATCCGGTTACCAATGAAAAACTGTTTTTT
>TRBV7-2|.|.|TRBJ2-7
CASSLGGQVTYEQYF
TGTGCCAGCAGCTTAGGGGGGCAGGTCACCTACGAGCAGTACTTC
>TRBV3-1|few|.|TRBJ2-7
CASSQDDPAAEQYF
TGTGCCAGCAGCCAAGACGACCCCGCGGCCGAGCAGTACTTC
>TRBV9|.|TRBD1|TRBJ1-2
CASSVRDRGDLNYGYTF
TGTGCCAGCAGCGTCCGGGACAGGGGCGACCTTAACTATGGCTACACCTTC
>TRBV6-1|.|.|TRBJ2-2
CASSQWGPPEELFF
TGTGCCAGCAGCCAATGGGGACCCCCCGAGGAGCTGTTTTTT
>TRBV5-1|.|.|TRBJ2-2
CASSLDNVKRNTGELFF
TGCGCCAGCAGTCTGGACAACGTTAAGCGGAACACCGGGGAGCTGTTTTTT
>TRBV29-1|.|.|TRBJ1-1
CSVVGLTEAFF
TGCAGCGTTGTCGGGCTCACTGAAGCTTTCTTT
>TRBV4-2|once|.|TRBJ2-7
CASSQEGASVYEQYF
TGTGCCAGCAGCCAAGAAGGGGCTAGCGTTTACGAGCAGTACTTC
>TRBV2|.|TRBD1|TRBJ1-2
CASSEGVRGPTYGYTF
TGTGCCAGCAGTGAAGGGGTCAGGGGGCCGACCTATGGCTACACCTTC
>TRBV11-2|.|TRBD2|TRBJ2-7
CASSLAFAGDEQYF
TGTGCCAGCAGCTTAGCGTTTGCGGGAGACGAGCAGTACTTC
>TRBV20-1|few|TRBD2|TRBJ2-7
CSAPPTSGRFYEQYF
TGCAGTGCTCCCCCAACTAGCGGGAGGTTCTACGAGCAGTACTTC